This TCR beta chain was observed in a study of cytomegalovirus exposure and HLA in healthy donors. Note on this clone: The target antigen is unknown.

Whether this donor was CMV seropositive was not recorded. Vbeta (60) and Jbeta (13) primers were used in the PCR. Data came from immunoSEQ multiplex PCR; TCRdb stores just in-frame clones and leaves some out. The repertoire holds roughly 72,000 clones, with over 70% as singletons. J gave up 0 bases and V 1 base, and 3 bases lay outside the gene matches. CDR3 length: 15 amino acids. The germline CDR1 and CDR2 sequences are LGHNA and YNFKEQ. General study findings and limits: The authors later found HLA-associated TCR beta chains more clonally expanded than equally common others. Later on, an analysis showed TCR association rates differing by HLA locus, with DRB1 the most and HLA-C the fewest.

The source is a human donor in good health. This chain joins TRBV4-2 and TRBJ2-7; 7 positions agree with TRBD2. The sample taken for sequencing was PBMCs. The chain's CDR3 is CASSQVTSDSYEQYF. The CDR3 region has the DNA TGTGCCAGCAGCCAAGTCACTAGCGACTCCTACGAGCAGTACTTC.